A single sample gave rise to the 31 T cell receptor beta chains below, sequenced in a study of read filtering for tumor transcriptome and immune sequencing. This library used roughly 400 ng RNA and molecular barcoded adaptors spanning alpha/delta and beta/gamma chains. TCRdb recomputed calls from the reads with MiXCR, one row per CDR3 protein. The data show some 22,000 distinct CDR3 sequences, roughly 15% seen once. Sequencing was done on a sample of a population of CD138-negative cells sorted from bone marrow. The receptor set was obtained from a donor over 35 with multiple myeloma.

Of note for this clonotype: Compared with germline, one end of the junction differs, possibly owing to a read error. The chain has TRBV5-1 and TRBJ2-1; D gene unclear. This CDR3 has 14 residues. Germline V gene data show CDR1 as SGHRS and CDR2 as YFSETQ. Written as DNA, the CDR3 is TGCGCCAGCAGTGAAGGGTCTACCTACAATGAGCAGTCCTTC. Its protein product is CASSEGSTYNEQSF.

This clonotype was picked up many times. The V call is TRBV18, the J call TRBJ2-2; 7 bases map to TRBD1. Losses at the gene ends were 2 bases for V and 4 bases for J; bases not matched to a gene: 7. This CDR3 comprises 16 residues. Germline V lookup: CDR1 KGHSH, CDR2 LQKENI. CDR3 in amino acids: CASSPATGLGTGELFF. The DNA of the CDR3 is TGTGCCAGCTCACCAGCGACAGGGCTCGGCACCGGGGAGCTGTTTTTT. Variable domain in full (rest from reference TRBV18 and TRBJ2-2): NAGVMQNPRHLVRRRGQEARLRCSPMKGHSHVYWYRQLPEEGLKFMVYLQKENIIDESGMPKERFSAEFPKEGPSILRIQQVVRGDSAAYFCASSPATGLGTGELFFGEGSRLTVL.

This clonotype was counted a few times. The chain recombines TRBV15 with TRBJ2-5, with D maybe TRBD2 (5 bases). V lost 0 bases to trimming and J lost 4 bases, with 33 bases between them. The CDR3 spans 22 residues. Germline V gives CDR1 LNHNV, CDR2 YYDKDF (reference sequence). The CDR3 DNA reads as TGTGCCACCAGCAGAGATAGCCGGAGGCTGGGAACGACGGCTTCGGCGAGAGAGACCCAGTACTTC. It encodes CATSRDSRRLGTTASARETQYF. Filled out from reference TRBV15 and TRBJ2-5, the complete variable domain reads DAMVIQNPRYQVTQFGKPVTLSCSQTLNHNVMYWYQQKSSQAPKLLFHYYDKDFNNEADTPDNFQSRRPNTSFCFLDIRSPGLGDTAMYLCATSRDSRRLGTTASARETQYFGPGTRLLVL.

This clonotype appeared many times. J is TRBJ2-3 and V is TRBV5-1; 11 bases line up with TRBD2. The ends lost 3 bases at V and 2 bases at J; junction bases unmatched: 5. CDR1 is SGHRS, CDR2 YFSETQ, per germline. The CDR3 consists of 16 residues. CDR3 region: CASSSGTSGFTDTQYF. CDR3 DNA: TGCGCCAGCAGCTCCGGGACTAGCGGTTTCACAGATACGCAGTATTTT.

This clonotype was seen ten or more times. This chain connects TRBV28 to TRBJ1-1; 8 nucleotides align to TRBD1. Unmatched junction bases numbered 12, after V lost 5 bases and J lost 10 bases. The CDR3 loop spans 14 amino acids. The germline V gene encodes CDR1 MDHEN and CDR2 SYDVKM. CDR3 loop: CASSPTPRGQGAFF. In DNA form, the CDR3 reads TGTGCCAGCAGTCCCACCCCCAGGGGGCAGGGAGCTTTCTTT.

This clonotype was observed a few times. This could be a read error, since a much larger clone is one nucleotide away. The chain combines TRBV2 with TRBJ1-1; no definite D call. The CDR3 totals 14 residues. Germline CDR1 reads SNHLY; CDR2 reads FYNNEI. V lost 6 bases and J 3 bases, leaving 14 bases between the germline ends. The CDR3 here is CASRLVIGHTEAFF. CDR3 DNA: TGTGCCAGCAGGCTTGTCATAGGCCACACTGAAGCTTTCTTT.

The sample holds many counts of this clonotype. This chain uses TRBV5-1 with TRBJ2-3; no definite D call. This CDR3 has 12 amino acids. V was pared by 2 bases and J by 4 bases, with 5 bases between. Germline V CDR1 and CDR2: SGHRS, YFSETQ. The CDR3 sequence is CASSFLSDTQYF. The CDR3 bases are TGCGCCAGCAGCTTCTTGTCAGATACGCAGTATTTT.

The sample holds many counts of this clonotype. The chain combines TRBV5-1 with TRBJ2-2; no clear D. Trimming removed 0 bases at V and 3 bases at J, with 6 bases between. CDR1 is SGHRS and CDR2 is YFSETQ in the germline V gene. The CDR3 runs 14 residues. CDR3 in DNA: TGCGCCAGCAGCTTGGGTCAGGACACCGGGGAGCTGTTTTTT. Translated, it gives CASSLGQDTGELFF.

This clonotype came up a few times. The chain has TRBV15 and TRBJ2-3; a weak D match, TRBD1 (5 bases). The germline V and J ends were trimmed by 3 bases and 4 bases, with 26 bases remaining between them. CDR3 length: 19 residues. CDR1 and CDR2 from the germline V gene are LNHNV and YYDKDF (reference sequence). CDR3 sequence (DNA): TGTGCCACCAGCAGGGAGACAGTTTCGCACGGGCGGCCCGCAGATACGCAGTATTTT. Amino acid sequence: CATSRETVSHGRPADTQYF.

V gene TRBV2 combines with J gene TRBJ2-7; unclear D gene. V lost 6 bases and J lost 9, with 15 bases in between. The CDR3 contains 12 residues. The germline V gene has CDR1 SNHLY and CDR2 FYNNEI. This chain's CDR3 is CASRELASGQYF. CDR3 coding DNA: TGTGCCAGCAGGGAGCTTGCGTCCGGGCAGTACTTC.

The sample holds many counts of this clonotype. The chain uses TRBV20-1 and TRBJ1-4; D remains unclear. This CDR3 spans 13 amino acids. From germline, CDR1 is DFQATT and CDR2 SNEGSKA (reference sequence). V was clipped by 0 bases and J by 8 bases, with 10 bases between them. The CDR3: CSAREGLEEKLFF. In nucleotides, the CDR3 is TGCAGTGCTAGAGAAGGCCTCGAGGAAAAACTGTTTTTT.

Details on this clonotype: A much more abundant neighbour one base away suggests this may be a read error. The CDR3 sequence is CASSRVNTANEKLFF. CDR3 sequence (DNA): TGTGCCAGCAGTCGAGTGAACACCGCTAATGAAAAACTGTTTTTT. V gene TRBV7-9 combines with J gene TRBJ1-4, with no clear D. Trimming removed 6 bases at V and 3 bases at J, with 14 bases between. Per the germline V gene, CDR1 is SEHNR and CDR2 is FQNEAQ (reference sequence). The CDR3 covers 15 residues.

This clonotype was detected many times. The chain has TRBV5-1 and TRBJ2-1; possibly TRBD2 for D (5 bases). Trimming shortened V by 5 bases and J by 4 bases, and 13 bases separated the two germline ends. The CDR3 extends over 14 amino acids. Per the germline V gene, CDR1 is SGHRS and CDR2 is YFSETQ. Here the CDR3 reads CASRPEEAYNEQFF. The DNA of the CDR3 is TGCGCCAGCAGGCCCGAGGAGGCTTACAATGAGCAGTTCTTC.

This clonotype occurred many times. The rearrangement links TRBV28 to TRBJ1-1, with TRBD1 matching 11 bases. Germline values: CDR1 MDHEN, CDR2 SYDVKM. V lost 5 bases and J lost 3; bases outside the gene matches: 8. This CDR3 comprises 16 residues. The CDR3 DNA reads as TGTGCCAGCAGTACGGACAGGGGGCAATTGGACACTGAAGCTTTCTTT. It yields the protein CASSTDRGQLDTEAFF.

This clonotype appeared many times. The rearrangement joins TRBV9 to TRBJ2-2; TRBD1 aligns across 9 bases. Losses at the gene ends were 1 base for V and 8 bases for J; bases not matched to a gene: 6. Germline values: CDR1 SGDLS, CDR2 YYNGEE. This CDR3 has 15 amino acids. CDR3 amino acids: CASSVRTGVPGELFF. CDR3 in DNA: TGTGCCAGCAGCGTAAGGACAGGGGTTCCTGGGGAGCTGTTTTTT.

This clonotype has only one observation. The chain combines TRBV4-1 with TRBJ1-1, with 9 positions matching TRBD1. The CDR3 loop spans 15 amino acids. CDR1 and CDR2 from the germline V gene are MGHRA and YSYEKL. Trimming cost V 6 bases and J 1 base; bases outside gene matches: 6. In DNA, the CDR3 is TGCGCCAGCAGTCGGACAGGGGATTCGAACACTGAAGCTTTCTTT. Encoded protein: CASSRTGDSNTEAFF.

This clonotype was counted at least ten times. The rearrangement links TRBV4-1 to TRBJ2-6; D may be TRBD1 (6 bases). The germline CDR1 and CDR2 sequences are MGHRA and YSYEKL. V lost 4 bases and J lost 0, with 13 bases in between. CDR3 length: 17 amino acids. The CDR3 DNA reads TGCGCCAGCAGCCTTCGGGACACCAGCTCTGGGGCCAACGTCCTGACTTTC. It specifies CASSLRDTSSGANVLTF.

At least ten counts were recorded for this clonotype. This rearrangement joins TRBV3-1 to TRBJ2-1, with D perhaps assigned TRBD1 or TRBD2 (6 bases each). The CDR3 is made up of 14 amino acids. Germline V gene sequence: CDR1 LGHDT, CDR2 YNNKEL (reference sequence). With 3 bases removed from V and 8 bases from J, the gap between germline ends came to 14 bases. DNA of the CDR3: TGTGCCAGCAGCCATTCCGTGGGGGGCGATGAGCAGTTCTTC. Protein product: CASSHSVGGDEQFF.

This clonotype has a count of ten or more. This chain links TRBV7-2 with TRBJ2-1; D not certain. CDR3 length: 14 amino acids. CDR1 and CDR2 from the germline V gene are SGHTA and FQGNSA. Trimming left V 3 bases short and J 8 bases short, with 14 bases between. The chain's CDR3 is CASSFSPRPDEQFF. The CDR3 DNA reads as TGTGCCAGCAGCTTCAGTCCTCGACCGGATGAGCAGTTCTTC.

This clonotype was found a few times. The V and J genes are TRBV12-3 or TRBV12-4 and TRBJ2-2; 11 bases agree with TRBD1. V was clipped by 6 bases and J by 4 bases; unmatched bases: 4. The CDR3 is made up of 15 amino acids. CDR3 DNA sequence: TGTGCCAGCAGATCCGGGACAGGGGGCACCGGGGAGCTGTTTTTT. It encodes CASRSGTGGTGELFF.

In its sample, this clonotype was seen a few times. The chain has TRBV28 and TRBJ2-3; 7 bases are shared with TRBD2. The V and J ends lost 7 bases and 1 base, in that order; junction bases with no gene match: 8. The CDR3 is 15 residues long. Per germline, CDR1 MDHEN and CDR2 SYDVKM. CDR3 sequence (DNA): TGTGCCAGCACCGCCCCGCTAGCGGGCACAGATACGCAGTATTTT. It is translated as CASTAPLAGTDTQYF.

This clonotype was observed many times. The rearrangement uses TRBV7-3 and TRBJ2-1; TRBD2 aligns across 9 bases. J gave up 8 bases and V 5 bases, and 10 bases lay outside the gene matches. There are 15 residues in the CDR3. Germline assignment: CDR1 SGHTA and CDR2 FQGTGA. CDR3: CASSRRVAGVDEQFF. CDR3 coding DNA: TGTGCCAGCAGCCGTCGGGTAGCGGGAGTCGATGAGCAGTTCTTC.

In its sample, this clonotype was seen many times. V usage is TRBV7-9 and J usage is TRBJ2-6; D is undetermined. This CDR3 has 18 residues. Trimming left V 1 base short and J 0 bases short, with 13 bases between. Germline V CDR1 and CDR2: SEHNR, FQNEAQ (reference sequence). The CDR3 is CASSLVWAQDSGANVLTF. CDR3 sequence (DNA): TGTGCCAGCAGCTTAGTGTGGGCCCAAGACTCTGGGGCCAACGTCCTGACTTTC.

This clonotype has a count of ten or more. This chain uses TRBV28 with TRBJ2-7; tentative D call: TRBD1 (6 bases). V dropped 4 bases and J dropped 1 base, with 17 bases sitting between them. The CDR3 extends over 16 amino acids. Looked up from germline, CDR1 is MDHEN and CDR2 is SYDVKM. In DNA, the CDR3 is TGTGCCAGCAGTTACAGGGTCCTTGATTTATCCTACGAGCAGTACTTC. It specifies CASSYRVLDLSYEQYF.

The chain combines TRBV2 with TRBJ2-1, with TRBD1 identical over 9 bases. CDR1 and CDR2 (germline): SNHLY, FYNNEI. The junction had 3 bases not matched to a gene; V was cut back by 5 bases and J by 4 bases. The CDR3 covers 14 residues. This CDR3 reads CASSRGTGYNEQFF. The DNA of the CDR3 is TGTGCCAGCAGTCGGGGGACAGGGTACAATGAGCAGTTCTTC. Looking up the rest from reference TRBV2 and TRBJ2-1 gives the full variable domain: EPEVTQTPSHQVTQMGQEVILRCVPISNHLYFYWYRQILGQKVEFLVSFYNNEISEKSEIFDDQFSVERPDGSNFTLKIRSTKLEDSAMYFCASSRGTGYNEQFFGPGTRLTVL.

This clonotype has ten or more counts. The chain combines TRBV10-3 with TRBJ2-1, with 12 positions matching TRBD2. J was trimmed by 8 bases and V by 6 bases; bases with no gene match: 17. Germline V gene data show CDR1 as ENHRY and CDR2 as SYGVKD. The CDR3 extends over 18 amino acids. CDR3 bases: TGTGCCATCAGGAGACAGGGTTGGGCCGGGACTAGCGGGTATGAGCAGTTCTTC. It specifies CAIRRQGWAGTSGYEQFF.

CDR3 sequence reads: CASSLSGMNTEAFF. CDR3 in DNA: TGTGCCAGCAGCTTATCCGGAATGAACACTGAAGCTTTCTTT. The V call is TRBV7-2, the J call TRBJ1-1; no firm D call. The CDR3 length is 14 residues. Germline V gives CDR1 SGHTA, CDR2 FQGNSA. Trimming left V 2 bases short and J 0 bases short, with 7 bases between.

This clonotype has ten or more counts. This chain connects TRBV7-9 to TRBJ2-3, with D possibly called TRBD1 or TRBD2 (5 bases each). Germline assignment: CDR1 SEHNR and CDR2 FQNEAQ (reference sequence). There are 13 residues in the CDR3. V was clipped by 11 bases and J by 5 bases, with 17 bases between them. DNA for the CDR3: TGTGCCGGGGCAGGGACGGGTCAAGATACGCAGTATTTT. Translation gives CAGAGTGQDTQYF.

This clonotype was picked up many times. The J gene is TRBJ2-7, the V gene TRBV28; 8 nucleotides agree with TRBD1. Germline V CDR1 and CDR2: MDHEN, SYDVKM. This CDR3 comprises 16 residues. The trim removed 5 bases at V and 3 bases at J, leaving 12 bases unmatched. The CDR3 region has the DNA TGTGCCAGCAGTCTCCGACAGGGGAGTTTTGGCTACGAGCAGTACTTC. This sequence encodes CASSLRQGSFGYEQYF.

This clonotype has at least ten counts. The chain combines TRBV6-5 with TRBJ2-1; no definite D call. The CDR3 runs to 15 residues. V lost 4 bases and J lost 5, with 15 bases in between. Germline assignment: CDR1 MNHEY and CDR2 SVGAGI. The CDR3 is CASSWVDGRNNEQFF. In nucleotides, the CDR3 is TGTGCCAGCAGTTGGGTGGACGGCCGGAACAATGAGCAGTTCTTC.

The table lists this clonotype with many counts. The gene calls are TRBV12-3 or TRBV12-4 and TRBJ2-2; D gene uncertain. The germline V and J ends were trimmed by 5 bases and 4 bases, with 8 bases remaining between them. This CDR3 has 13 amino acids. The CDR3, as DNA: TGTGCCAGCAGTCCGGCGCTCACCGGGGAGCTGTTTTTT. Its protein product is CASSPALTGELFF.